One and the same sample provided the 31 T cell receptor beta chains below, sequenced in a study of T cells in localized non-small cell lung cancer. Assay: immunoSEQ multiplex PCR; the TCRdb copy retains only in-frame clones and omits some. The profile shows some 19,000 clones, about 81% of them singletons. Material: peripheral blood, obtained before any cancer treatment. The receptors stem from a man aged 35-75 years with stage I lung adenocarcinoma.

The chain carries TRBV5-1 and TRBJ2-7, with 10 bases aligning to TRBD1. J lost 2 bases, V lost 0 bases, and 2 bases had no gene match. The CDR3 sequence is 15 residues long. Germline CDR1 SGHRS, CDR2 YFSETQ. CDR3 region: CASSLGGTGAYEQYF. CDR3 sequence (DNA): TGCGCCAGCAGCTTGGGTGGGACAGGGGCCTACGAGCAGTACTTC. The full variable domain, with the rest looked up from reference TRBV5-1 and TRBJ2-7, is KAGVTQTPRYLIKTRGQQVTLSCSPISGHRSVSWYQQTPGQGLQFLFEYFSETQRNKGNFPGRFSGRQFSNSRSEMNVSTLELGDSALYLCASSLGGTGAYEQYFGPGTRLTVT.

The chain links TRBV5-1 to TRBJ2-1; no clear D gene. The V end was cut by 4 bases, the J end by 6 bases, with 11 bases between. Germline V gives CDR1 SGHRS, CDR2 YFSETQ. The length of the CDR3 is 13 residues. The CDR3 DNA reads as TGCGCCAGCAGCGTGTCCCTTTTCAATGAGCAGTTCTTC. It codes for CASSVSLFNEQFF.

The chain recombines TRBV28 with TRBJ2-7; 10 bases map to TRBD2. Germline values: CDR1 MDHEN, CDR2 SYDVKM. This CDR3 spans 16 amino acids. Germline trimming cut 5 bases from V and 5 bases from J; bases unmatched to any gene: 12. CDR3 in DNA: TGTGCCAGCAGTCCCGGGCGACTAGCGGGTACTAACGAGCAGTACTTC. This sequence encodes CASSPGRLAGTNEQYF.

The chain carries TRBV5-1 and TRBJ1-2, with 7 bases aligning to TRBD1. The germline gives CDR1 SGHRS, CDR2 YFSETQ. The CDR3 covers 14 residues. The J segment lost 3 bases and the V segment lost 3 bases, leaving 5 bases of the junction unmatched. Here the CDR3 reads CASSWGDRDYGYTF. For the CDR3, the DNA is TGCGCCAGCAGCTGGGGGGACAGAGACTATGGCTACACCTTC.

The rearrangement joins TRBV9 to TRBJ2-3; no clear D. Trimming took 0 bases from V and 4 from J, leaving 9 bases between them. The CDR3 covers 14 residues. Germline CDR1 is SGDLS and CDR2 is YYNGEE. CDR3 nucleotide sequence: TGTGCCAGCAGCGTAGCGGCACCCGCAGATACGCAGTATTTT. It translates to CASSVAAPADTQYF.

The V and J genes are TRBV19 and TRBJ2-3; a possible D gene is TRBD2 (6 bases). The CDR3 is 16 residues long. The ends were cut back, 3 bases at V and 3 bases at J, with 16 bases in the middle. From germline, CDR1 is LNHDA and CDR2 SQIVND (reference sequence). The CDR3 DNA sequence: TGTGCCAGTAGTATGGCGGCGGGAAGTCGAACAGATACGCAGTATTTT. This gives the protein CASSMAAGSRTDTQYF.

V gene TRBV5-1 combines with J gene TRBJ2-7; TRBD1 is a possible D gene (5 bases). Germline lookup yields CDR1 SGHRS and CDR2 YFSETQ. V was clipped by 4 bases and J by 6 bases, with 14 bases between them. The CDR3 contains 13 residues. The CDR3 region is CASSLGDRGEQYF. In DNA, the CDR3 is TGCGCCAGCAGCCTTGGCGATAGGGGCGAGCAGTACTTC.

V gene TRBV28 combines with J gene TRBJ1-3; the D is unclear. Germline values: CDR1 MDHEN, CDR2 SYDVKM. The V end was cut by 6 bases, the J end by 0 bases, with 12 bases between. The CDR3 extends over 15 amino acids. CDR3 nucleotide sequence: TGTGCCAGCAGGACTGGGTCGACCTCTGGAAACACCATATATTTT. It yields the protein CASRTGSTSGNTIYF.

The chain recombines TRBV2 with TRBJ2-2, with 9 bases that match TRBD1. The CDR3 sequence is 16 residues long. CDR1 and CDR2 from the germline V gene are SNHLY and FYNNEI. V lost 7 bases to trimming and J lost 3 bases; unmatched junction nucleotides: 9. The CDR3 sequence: CASTLTGGWDTGELFF. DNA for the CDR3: TGTGCCAGCACCCTAACAGGGGGCTGGGACACCGGGGAGCTGTTTTTT.

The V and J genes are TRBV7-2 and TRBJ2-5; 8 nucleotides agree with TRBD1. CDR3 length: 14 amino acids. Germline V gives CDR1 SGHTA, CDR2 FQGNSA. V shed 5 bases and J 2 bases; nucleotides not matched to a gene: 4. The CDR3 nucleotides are TGTGCCAGCAGCCCGACAGGGGATCAAGAGACCCAGTACTTC. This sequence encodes CASSPTGDQETQYF.

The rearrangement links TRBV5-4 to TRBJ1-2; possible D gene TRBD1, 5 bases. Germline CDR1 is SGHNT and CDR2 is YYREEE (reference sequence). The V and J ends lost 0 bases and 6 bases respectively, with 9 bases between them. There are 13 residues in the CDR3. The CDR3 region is CASSLAGENGYTF. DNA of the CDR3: TGTGCCAGCAGCTTGGCGGGGGAGAATGGCTACACCTTC.

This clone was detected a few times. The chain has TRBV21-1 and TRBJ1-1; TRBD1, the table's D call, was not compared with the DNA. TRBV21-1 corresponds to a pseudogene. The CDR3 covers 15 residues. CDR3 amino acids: CASSKEAGMDTEAFF. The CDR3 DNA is TGTGCCAGCAGCAAAGAAGCAGGGATGGACACTGAAGCTTTCTTT.

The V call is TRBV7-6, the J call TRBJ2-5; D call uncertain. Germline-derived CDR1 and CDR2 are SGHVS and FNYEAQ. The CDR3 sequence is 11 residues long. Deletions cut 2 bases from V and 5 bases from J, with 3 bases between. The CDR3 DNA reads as TGTGCCAGCAGCTTAATGGAGACCCAGTACTTC. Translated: CASSLMETQYF. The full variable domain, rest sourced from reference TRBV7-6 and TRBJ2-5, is GAGVSQSPRYKVTKRGQDVALRCDPISGHVSLYWYRQALGQGPEFLTYFNYEAQQDKSGLPNDRFSAERPEGSISTLTIQRTEQRDSAMYRCASSLMETQYFGPGTRLLVL.

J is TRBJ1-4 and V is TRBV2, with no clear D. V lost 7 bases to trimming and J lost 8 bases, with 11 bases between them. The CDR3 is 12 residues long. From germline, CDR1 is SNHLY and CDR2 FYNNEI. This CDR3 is CASNRQSEKLFF. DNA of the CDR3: TGTGCCAGCAATAGACAATCCGAAAAACTGTTTTTT.

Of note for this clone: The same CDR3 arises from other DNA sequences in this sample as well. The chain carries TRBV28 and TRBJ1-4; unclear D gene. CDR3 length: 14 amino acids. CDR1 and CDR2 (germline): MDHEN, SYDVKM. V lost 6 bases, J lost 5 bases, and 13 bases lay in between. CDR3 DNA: TGTGCCAGCAGCCTAACTGACTCCAATGAAAAACTGTTTTTT. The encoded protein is CASSLTDSNEKLFF.

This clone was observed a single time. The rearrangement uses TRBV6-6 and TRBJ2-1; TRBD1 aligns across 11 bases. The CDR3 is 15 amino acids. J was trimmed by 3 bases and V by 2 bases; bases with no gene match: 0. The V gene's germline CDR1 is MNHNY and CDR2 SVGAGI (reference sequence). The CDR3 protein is CASSYGTGGYNEQFF. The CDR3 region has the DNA TGTGCCAGCAGTTACGGGACAGGGGGCTACAATGAGCAGTTCTTC.

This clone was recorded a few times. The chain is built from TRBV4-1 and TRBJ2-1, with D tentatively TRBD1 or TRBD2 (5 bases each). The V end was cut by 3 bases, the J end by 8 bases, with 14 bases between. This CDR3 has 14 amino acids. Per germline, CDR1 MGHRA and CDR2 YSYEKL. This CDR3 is CASSHTRRGDEQFF. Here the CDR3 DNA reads TGCGCCAGCAGCCATACTAGAAGGGGCGATGAGCAGTTCTTC.

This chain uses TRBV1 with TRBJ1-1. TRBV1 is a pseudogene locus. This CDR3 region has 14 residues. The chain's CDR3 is CTSSQRDPPPEAFF. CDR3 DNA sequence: TGCACCAGCAGCCAAAGGGACCCCCCGCCTGAAGCTTTCTTT.

Written as DNA, the CDR3 is TGTGCCAGTAGGACAGGGGATGGGCGCAATCAGCCCCAGCATTTT. It specifies CASRTGDGRNQPQHF. The chain links TRBV19 to TRBJ1-5, with 8 nucleotides matching TRBD1. From germline, CDR1 is LNHDA and CDR2 SQIVND (reference sequence). Unmatched junction bases numbered 6, after V lost 6 bases and J lost 2 bases. This CDR3 is 15 amino acids long.

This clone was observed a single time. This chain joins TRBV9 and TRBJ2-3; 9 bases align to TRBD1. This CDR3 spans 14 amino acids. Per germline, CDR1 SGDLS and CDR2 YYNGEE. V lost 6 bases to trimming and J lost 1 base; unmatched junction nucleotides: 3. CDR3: CASTRTGGTDTQYF. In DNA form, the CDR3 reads TGTGCCAGCACCCGGACAGGGGGCACAGATACGCAGTATTTT.

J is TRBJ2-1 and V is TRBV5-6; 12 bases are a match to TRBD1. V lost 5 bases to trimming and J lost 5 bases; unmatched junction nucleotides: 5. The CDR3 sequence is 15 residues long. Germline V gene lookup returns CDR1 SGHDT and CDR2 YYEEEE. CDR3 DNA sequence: TGTGCCAGCAGGAGGCGGGACAGGGGGCACAATGAGCAGTTCTTC. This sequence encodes CASRRRDRGHNEQFF.

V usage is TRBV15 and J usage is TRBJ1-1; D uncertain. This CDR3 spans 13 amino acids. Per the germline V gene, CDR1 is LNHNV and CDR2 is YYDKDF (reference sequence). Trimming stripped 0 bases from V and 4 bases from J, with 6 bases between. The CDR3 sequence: CATSRESGTEAFF. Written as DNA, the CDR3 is TGTGCCACCAGCAGAGAGTCGGGCACTGAAGCTTTCTTT.

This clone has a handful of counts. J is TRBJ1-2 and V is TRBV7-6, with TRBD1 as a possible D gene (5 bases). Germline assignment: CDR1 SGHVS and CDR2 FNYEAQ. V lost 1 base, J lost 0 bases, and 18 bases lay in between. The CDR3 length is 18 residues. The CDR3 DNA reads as TGTGCCAGCAGCTTAGAAGGGCCAGGGTTTCAACCTAACTATGGCTACACCTTC. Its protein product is CASSLEGPGFQPNYGYTF.

The CDR3 coding sequence is TGTGCCAGCAGCTTAGCGCTGGCGGGGTCTGGTGAGCTGTTTTTT. Its protein product is CASSLALAGSGELFF. This chain connects TRBV7-6 to TRBJ2-2; possible D gene TRBD2, 6 bases. CDR1 and CDR2 from the germline V gene are SGHVS and FNYEAQ. The V and J ends lost 0 bases and 11 bases respectively, with 16 bases between them. The CDR3 has 15 residues.

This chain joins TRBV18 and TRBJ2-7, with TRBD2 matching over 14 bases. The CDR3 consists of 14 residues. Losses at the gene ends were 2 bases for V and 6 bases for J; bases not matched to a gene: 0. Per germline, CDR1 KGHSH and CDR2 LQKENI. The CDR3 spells CASSPGLAGGEQYF. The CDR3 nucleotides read TGTGCCAGCTCACCAGGACTAGCGGGAGGCGAGCAGTACTTC. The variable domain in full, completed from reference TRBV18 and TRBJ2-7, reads NAGVMQNPRHLVRRRGQEARLRCSPMKGHSHVYWYRQLPEEGLKFMVYLQKENIIDESGMPKERFSAEFPKEGPSILRIQQVVRGDSAAYFCASSPGLAGGEQYFGPGTRLTVT.

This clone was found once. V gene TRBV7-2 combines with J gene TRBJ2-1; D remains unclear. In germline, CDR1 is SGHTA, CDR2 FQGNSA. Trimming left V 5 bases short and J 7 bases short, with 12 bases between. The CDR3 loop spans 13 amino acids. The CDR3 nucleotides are TGTGCCAGCAGCAGACTTGAAAGGAATGAGCAGTTCTTC. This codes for CASSRLERNEQFF. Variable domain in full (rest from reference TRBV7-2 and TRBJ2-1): GAGVSQSPSNKVTEKGKDVELRCDPISGHTALYWYRQSLGQGLEFLIYFQGNSAPDKSGLPSDRFSAERTGGSVSTLTIQRTQQEDSAVYLCASSRLERNEQFFGPGTRLTVL.

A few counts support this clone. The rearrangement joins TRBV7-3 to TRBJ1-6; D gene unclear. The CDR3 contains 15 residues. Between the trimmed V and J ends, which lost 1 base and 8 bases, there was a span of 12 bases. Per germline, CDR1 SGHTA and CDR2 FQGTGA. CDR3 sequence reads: CASSLNTGVDSPLHF. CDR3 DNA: TGTGCCAGCAGCTTAAACACCGGGGTGGATTCACCCCTCCACTTT.

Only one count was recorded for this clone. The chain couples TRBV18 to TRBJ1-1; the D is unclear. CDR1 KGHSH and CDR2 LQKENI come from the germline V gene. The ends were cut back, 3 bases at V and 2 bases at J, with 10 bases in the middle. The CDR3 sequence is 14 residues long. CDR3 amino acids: CASSPTESNTEAFF. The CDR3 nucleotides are TGTGCCAGCTCACCCACAGAGTCCAACACTGAAGCTTTCTTT.

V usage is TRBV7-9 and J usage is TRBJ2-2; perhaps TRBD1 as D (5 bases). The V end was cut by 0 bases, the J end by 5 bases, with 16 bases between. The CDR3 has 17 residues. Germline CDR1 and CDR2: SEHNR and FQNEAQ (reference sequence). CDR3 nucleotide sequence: TGTGCCAGCAGCTTAGCGCTCGGCAGGGCAGGGACCGGGGAGCTGTTTTTT. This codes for CASSLALGRAGTGELFF.

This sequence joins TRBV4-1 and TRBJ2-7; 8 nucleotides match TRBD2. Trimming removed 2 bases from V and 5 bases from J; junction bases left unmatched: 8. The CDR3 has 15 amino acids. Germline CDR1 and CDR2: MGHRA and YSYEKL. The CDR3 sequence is CASSQFTSGIHEQYF. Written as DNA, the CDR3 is TGCGCCAGCAGCCAATTTACTAGCGGAATCCACGAGCAGTACTTC.

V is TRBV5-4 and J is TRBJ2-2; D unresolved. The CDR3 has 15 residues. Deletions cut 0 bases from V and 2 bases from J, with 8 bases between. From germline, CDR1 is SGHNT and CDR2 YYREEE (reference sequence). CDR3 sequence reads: CASSLGVRNTGELFF. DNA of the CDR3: TGTGCCAGCAGCTTGGGTGTCCGTAACACCGGGGAGCTGTTTTTT.